This paragraph reports one T cell receptor (beta chain). Plates contained approximately 200,000 CFSE-labeled responder cells and approximately 200,000 irradiated, violet-dye-labeled stimulator cells. This CDR3 comprises 14 residues. With V trimmed by 3 bases and J by 5 bases, 6 bases remained unmatched. The germline CDR1 and CDR2 sequences are MNHEY and SMNVEV (reference sequence). The source of the sample is a study of graft-versus-host responses after intestinal transplantation. About the study: Tacrolimus and steroids were given for three to four years to all recipients after anti-thymocyte globulin induction. Study results and limitations: The recipient marrow held GvH clones, and some of them showed up first in ileum or blood. Individuals carrying graft-donor T cell macrochimerism showed high graft-versus-host to host-versus-graft clonal ratios in allografts.

The table came from immunoSEQ multiplex PCR; TCRdb's copy has only in-frame clones and leaves some out. The data contain roughly 21,000 clones, 25% to 35% of them singletons. The genes are TRBV27 and TRBJ1-2, with 7 positions matching TRBD1. The sequencing here drew on alloreactive CD8+ T cells from a mixed lymphocyte reaction culture, taken before intestinal transplant. Subset specified: CFSE-low proliferating T cells sorted from roughly six-day pre-transplant mixed lymphocyte reaction (GvH or HvG direction). This TCR derives from a human patient who received an intestinal transplant. The CDR3 region has the DNA TGTGCCAGCAGTTTGACAGGGAGTTGGTATGGCTACACCTTC. Translated, it gives CASSLTGSWYGYTF.